This entry features one TCR beta chain sequence. What it binds is unknown. At one boundary the junction diverges from the germline segment, which might be a read error. The sample originates from a study of blood T cells in healthy people across ages. The use of a sample-barcoded 5' primer and a J-beta primer mix characterized a second PCR of roughly 6 to 12 cycles. Every cDNA molecule bore a tag from a template-switch adaptor containing 12 random nucleotides. One entry per CDR3 protein, called by TCRdb with MiXCR from the 5' RACE reads. The data contain 600,000 to 800,000 distinct CDR3 sequences, about 21% of them singletons. Notes on the study in general: Researchers report that TCR beta diversity correlated strongly with naive T cell percentage.

The CDR3 is 14 residues long. Germline CDR1 reads MRHNA; CDR2 reads SNTAGT. The TCR comes from a man aged 65 to 79 in good health. The chain links TRBV6-4 to TRBJ2-7; D unclear. Sequenced material: blood. The DNA for the CDR3 is TGTGCCAACAGTGAGTCCGGACCATCCTACGAGCAGTACTTC. The encoded protein is CANSESGPSYEQYF.